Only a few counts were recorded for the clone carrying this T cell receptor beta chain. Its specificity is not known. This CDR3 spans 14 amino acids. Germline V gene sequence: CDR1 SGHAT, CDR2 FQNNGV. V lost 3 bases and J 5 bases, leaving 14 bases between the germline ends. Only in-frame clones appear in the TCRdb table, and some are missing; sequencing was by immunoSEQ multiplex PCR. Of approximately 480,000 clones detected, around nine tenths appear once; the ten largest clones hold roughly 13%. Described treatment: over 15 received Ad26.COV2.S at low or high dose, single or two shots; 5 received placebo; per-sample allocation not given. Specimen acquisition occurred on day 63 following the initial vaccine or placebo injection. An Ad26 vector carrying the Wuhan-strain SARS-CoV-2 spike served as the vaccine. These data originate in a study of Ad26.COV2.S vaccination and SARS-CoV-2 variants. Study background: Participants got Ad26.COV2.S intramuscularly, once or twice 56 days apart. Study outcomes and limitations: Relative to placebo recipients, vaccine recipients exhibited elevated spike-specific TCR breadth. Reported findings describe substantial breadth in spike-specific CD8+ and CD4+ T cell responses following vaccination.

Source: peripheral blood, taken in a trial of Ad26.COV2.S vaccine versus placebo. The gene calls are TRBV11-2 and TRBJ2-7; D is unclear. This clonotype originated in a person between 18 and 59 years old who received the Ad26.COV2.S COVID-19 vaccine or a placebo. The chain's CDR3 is CASSFLRYQNEQYF. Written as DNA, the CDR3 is TGTGCCAGCAGCTTTTTACGGTACCAGAACGAGCAGTACTTC.